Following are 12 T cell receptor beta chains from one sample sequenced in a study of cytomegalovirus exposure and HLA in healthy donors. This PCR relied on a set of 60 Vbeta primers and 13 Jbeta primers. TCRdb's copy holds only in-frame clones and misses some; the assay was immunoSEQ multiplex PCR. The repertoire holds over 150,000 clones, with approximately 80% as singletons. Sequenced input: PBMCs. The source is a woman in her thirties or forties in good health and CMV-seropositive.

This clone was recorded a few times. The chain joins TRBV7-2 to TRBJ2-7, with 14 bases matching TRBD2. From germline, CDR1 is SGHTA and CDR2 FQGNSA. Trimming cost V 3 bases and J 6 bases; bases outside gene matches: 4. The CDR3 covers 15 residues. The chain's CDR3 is CASSLGLAGVVEQYF. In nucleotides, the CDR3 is TGTGCCAGCAGCTTGGGACTAGCGGGGGTCGTCGAGCAGTACTTC.

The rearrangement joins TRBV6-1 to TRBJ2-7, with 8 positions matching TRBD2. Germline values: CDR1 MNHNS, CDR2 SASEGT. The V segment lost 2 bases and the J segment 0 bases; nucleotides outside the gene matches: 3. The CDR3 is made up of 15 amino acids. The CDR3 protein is CASSELAGGSYEQYF. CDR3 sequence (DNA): TGTGCCAGCAGTGAACTCGCGGGGGGCTCCTACGAGCAGTACTTC.

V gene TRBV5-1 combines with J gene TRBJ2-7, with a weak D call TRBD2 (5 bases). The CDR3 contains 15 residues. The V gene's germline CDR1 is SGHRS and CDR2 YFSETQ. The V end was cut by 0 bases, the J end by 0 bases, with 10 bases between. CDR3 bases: TGCGCCAGCAGCTTGGCCCCCAGCGGCTCCTACGAGCAGTACTTC. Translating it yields CASSLAPSGSYEQYF. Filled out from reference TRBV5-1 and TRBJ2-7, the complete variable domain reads KAGVTQTPRYLIKTRGQQVTLSCSPISGHRSVSWYQQTPGQGLQFLFEYFSETQRNKGNFPGRFSGRQFSNSRSEMNVSTLELGDSALYLCASSLAPSGSYEQYFGPGTRLTVT.

CDR3: CASSPQQGVAGELFF. The CDR3 DNA follows: TGTGCCAGCAGTCCACAACAGGGGGTCGCCGGGGAGCTGTTTTTT. The rearrangement links TRBV6-6 to TRBJ2-2, with 8 bases fitting TRBD1. The CDR3 is 15 residues long. Germline CDR1 MNHNY, CDR2 SVGAGI (reference sequence). V was clipped by 5 bases and J by 6 bases; unmatched bases: 8.

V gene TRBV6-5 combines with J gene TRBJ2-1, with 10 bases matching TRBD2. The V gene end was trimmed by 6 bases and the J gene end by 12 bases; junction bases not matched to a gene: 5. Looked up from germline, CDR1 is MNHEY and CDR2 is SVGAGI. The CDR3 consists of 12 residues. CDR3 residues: CASSSGRAGQFF. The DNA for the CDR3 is TGTGCCAGCAGCAGCGGGAGGGCGGGGCAGTTCTTC.

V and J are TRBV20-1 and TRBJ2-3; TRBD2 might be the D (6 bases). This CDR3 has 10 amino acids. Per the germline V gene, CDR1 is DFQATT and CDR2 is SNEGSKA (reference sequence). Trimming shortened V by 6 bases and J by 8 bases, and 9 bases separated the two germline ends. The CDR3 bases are TGCAGTGCAAGGGACTCTACGCAGTATTTT. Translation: CSARDSTQYF.

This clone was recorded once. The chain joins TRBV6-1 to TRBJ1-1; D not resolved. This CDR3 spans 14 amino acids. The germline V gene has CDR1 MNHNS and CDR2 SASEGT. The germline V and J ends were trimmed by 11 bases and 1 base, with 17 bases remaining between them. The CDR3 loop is CACVGRSTNTEAFF. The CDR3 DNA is TGTGCCTGCGTGGGGAGATCGACGAACACTGAAGCTTTCTTT.

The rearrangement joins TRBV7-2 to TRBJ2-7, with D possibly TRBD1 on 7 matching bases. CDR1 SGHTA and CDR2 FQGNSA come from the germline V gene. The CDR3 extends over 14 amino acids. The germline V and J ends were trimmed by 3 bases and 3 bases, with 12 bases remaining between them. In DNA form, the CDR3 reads TGTGCCAGCAGCTTCGGAGGGGGCGGCTACGAGCAGTACTTC. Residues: CASSFGGGGYEQYF.

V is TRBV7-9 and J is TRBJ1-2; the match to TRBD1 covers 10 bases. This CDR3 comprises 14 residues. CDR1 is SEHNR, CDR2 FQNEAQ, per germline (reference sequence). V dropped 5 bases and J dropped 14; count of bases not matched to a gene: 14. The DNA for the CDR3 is TGTGCCAGCAGCAGCTCGGGACAGGGGAGGGCTATGACCTTC. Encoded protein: CASSSSGQGRAMTF.

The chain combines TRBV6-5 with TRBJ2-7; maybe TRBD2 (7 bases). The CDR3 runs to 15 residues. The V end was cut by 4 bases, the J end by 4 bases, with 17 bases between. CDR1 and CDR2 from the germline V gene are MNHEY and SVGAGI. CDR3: CASSSHEGGGYEQYF. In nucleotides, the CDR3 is TGTGCCAGCAGTTCACACGAAGGGGGGGGATACGAGCAGTACTTC.

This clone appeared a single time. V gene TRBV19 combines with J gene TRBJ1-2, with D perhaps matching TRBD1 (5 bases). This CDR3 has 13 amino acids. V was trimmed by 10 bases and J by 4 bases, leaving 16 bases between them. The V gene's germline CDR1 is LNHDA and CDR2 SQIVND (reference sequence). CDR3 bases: TGTGCCACTTCAAGCGGGGGTAGCTATGGCTACACCTTC. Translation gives CATSSGGSYGYTF.

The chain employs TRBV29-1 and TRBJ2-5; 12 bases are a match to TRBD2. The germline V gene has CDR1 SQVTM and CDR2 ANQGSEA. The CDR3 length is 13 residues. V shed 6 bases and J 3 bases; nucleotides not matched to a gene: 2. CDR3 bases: TGCAGCGTGCGACTAGCGGGGGAAGAGACCCAGTACTTC. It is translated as CSVRLAGEETQYF.